A selection of T cell receptor beta chains follows, all from one sample in a study of cytomegalovirus exposure and HLA in healthy donors. Profiled with immunoSEQ multiplex PCR; TCRdb holds only in-frame clones, not every one. The profile shows about 280,000 clones, 65% to 90% of them singletons. Sequences were obtained from PBMCs. These receptors all stem from a woman aged 18-29 years in good health and CMV-seronegative. Each CDR3 is given with its conserved first and last residue. The D gene is left open where the match is weak. Clone size is given for some rows only: seen once, a few or many times, or a class if the clone is expanded.

V,size,J,D,DNA,CDR3
TRBV4-1,NA,TRBJ2-7,TRBD1,TGCGCCAGCAGCTTGACCGGGACAGGTTTCTACGAGCAGTACTTC,CASSLTGTGFYEQYF
TRBV6-1,NA,TRBJ1-5,NA,TGTGCCAGCAGCCTAACAGGGTTCAATCAGCCCCAGCATTTT,CASSLTGFNQPQHF
TRBV10-3,NA,TRBJ2-7,TRBD1,TGTGCCATGGGGACAGGGACCTACGAGCAGTACTTC,CAMGTGTYEQYF
TRBV6-5,NA,TRBJ1-2,NA,TGTGCCAGCAGTTCCGGTCTCCCCTCTAACTATGGCTACACCTTC,CASSSGLPSNYGYTF
TRBV10-2,NA,TRBJ2-6,TRBD1,TGCGCCGGAGGACAGGCACTGGCTGGGGCCAACGTCCTGACTTTC,CAGGQALAGANVLTF
TRBV30,once,TRBJ1-4,TRBD1,TGTGCCTGGGCCGGGACAGAGAATGAAAAACTGTTTTTT,CAWAGTENEKLFF
TRBV27,once,TRBJ2-1,TRBD1,TGTGCCAGCAGTCGGATGGGACAGCACAATGAGCAGTTCTTC,CASSRMGQHNEQFF
TRBV30,NA,TRBJ2-7,TRBD1,TGTGCCTGGAGTGCGTACAGGGGACCCTACGAGCAGTACTTC,CAWSAYRGPYEQYF
TRBV5-4,NA,TRBJ2-3,NA,TGTGCCAGCAGCACTAGACTAGTAAGCACAGATACGCAGTATTTT,CASSTRLVSTDTQYF
TRBV7-3,once,TRBJ2-6,NA,TGTGCCAGCAGCAAGAGCTCTGGGGCCAACGTCCTGACTTTC,CASSKSSGANVLTF
TRBV6-5,few,TRBJ1-1,NA,TGTGCCAGCAGCTCAGTGAACACTGAAGCTTTCTTT,CASSSVNTEAFF
TRBV28,NA,TRBJ2-1,TRBD1,TGTGCCAGCAGTTTCTTACAGGGGGCAGGGTACAATGAGCAGTTCTTC,CASSFLQGAGYNEQFF
TRBV7-6,NA,TRBJ2-2,TRBD2,TGTGCCAGCAGCTTAGAGGGAAGCGGGGGCGCAGCCGGGGAGCTGTTTTTT,CASSLEGSGGAAGELFF
TRBV5-4,NA,TRBJ1-4,TRBD1,TGTGCCAGCAGCAACGGACAGGGGTCAACTAATGAAAAACTGTTTTTT,CASSNGQGSTNEKLFF
TRBV10-1,NA,TRBJ2-1,TRBD2,TGCGCCAGCAGTGAGACATTATTAGCGGGAGGGCCCCATGAGCAGTTCTTC,CASSETLLAGGPHEQFF
TRBV2,NA,TRBJ1-1,NA,TGTGCCAGCCTCAGGGGCCGGGAAACGAACACTGAAGCTTTCTTT,CASLRGRETNTEAFF
TRBV15,NA,TRBJ2-5,NA,TGTGCCACCAGCAGAGATCGGGCGGCAGGGGAGACCCAGTACTTC,CATSRDRAAGETQYF
TRBV5-1,NA,TRBJ2-7,TRBD1,TGCGCCAGCAGCTTCGGGACAGGAACCTACGAGCAGTACTTC,CASSFGTGTYEQYF
TRBV2,NA,TRBJ2-4,NA,TGTGCCAGCAGTGACGGGCAGGGGGCCAAAAACATTCAGTACTTC,CASSDGQGAKNIQYF
TRBV30,once,TRBJ1-4,NA,TGTGCCTGGAGTGCCGGTAATGAAAAACTGTTTTTT,CAWSAGNEKLFF
TRBV5-6,NA,TRBJ2-7,TRBD2,TGTGCCAGCAGCTGGGGGACTAGCGGATCCTACGAGCAGTACTTC,CASSWGTSGSYEQYF
TRBV7-9,few,TRBJ1-1,TRBD1,TGTGCCAGCAGCCCGACTGGACAGGGGTTGAACACTGAAGCTTTCTTT,CASSPTGQGLNTEAFF
TRBV10-2,NA,TRBJ1-2,NA,TGCGCCAGCAGTGACCGGGGAGCTAACTATGGCTACACCTTC,CASSDRGANYGYTF
TRBV27,NA,TRBJ2-3,NA,TGTGCCAGCAGTTTCGGTATAGGCTGGGCCCCGGGGGTGACAGATACGCAGTATTTT,CASSFGIGWAPGVTDTQYF
TRBV29-1,NA,TRBJ1-1,TRBD1,TGCAGCGTTGAATTACGCCGGGACAGGGTGAACACTGAAGCTTTCTTT,CSVELRRDRVNTEAFF
TRBV10-2,NA,TRBJ2-1,TRBD2,TGCGCCAGCAGTGAGTGGGACGGGGGGAGGGAAAATGAGCAGTTCTTC,CASSEWDGGRENEQFF
TRBV19,NA,TRBJ1-2,TRBD1,TGTGCCAGTAGTATTCTGGACAGGGGCTATGGCTACACCTTC,CASSILDRGYGYTF
TRBV5-5,once,TRBJ2-7,TRBD1,TGTGCCAGCAGCTTGATTCCAGGGGGCGAGTCCTACGAGCAGTACTTC,CASSLIPGGESYEQYF
TRBV4-1,NA,TRBJ2-1,NA,TGCGCCAGCAGCCAAGTCTCCAGGGGACAGTTCTTC,CASSQVSRGQFF
TRBV5-6,NA,TRBJ2-1,NA,TGTGCCAGCAGCTTGGTAGGACAATCCTACAATGAGCAGTTCTTC,CASSLVGQSYNEQFF
TRBV30,NA,TRBJ2-3,NA,TGTGCCTGGGAAGGGGTTGTCACCCCAGATACGCAGTATTTT,CAWEGVVTPDTQYF
TRBV5-6,once,TRBJ2-1,NA,TGTGCCAGCAGCGGGGGGACTCACGGAAACAATGAGCAGTTCTTC,CASSGGTHGNNEQFF
TRBV7-9,NA,TRBJ2-3,TRBD2,TGTGCCAGCAGCCCCCTGGCGGGAGGAAGGACAGATACGCAGTATTTT,CASSPLAGGRTDTQYF
TRBV7-2,NA,TRBJ2-7,NA,TGTGCCAGCAGCTTACTATCGGCGGAGACCTACGAGCAGTACTTC,CASSLLSAETYEQYF
TRBV10-2,NA,TRBJ1-5,NA,TGCGCCAGCAGTGGGACAGATCCTAGCAATCAGCCCCAGCATTTT,CASSGTDPSNQPQHF
TRBV2,NA,TRBJ1-2,NA,TGTGCCAGCAGGAAAGGGAGTAACTATGGCTACACCTTC,CASRKGSNYGYTF
TRBV9,few,TRBJ2-3,TRBD2,TGTGCCAGCAGCGTCCTCCTAGCGGGAGGGACAGATACGCAGTATTTT,CASSVLLAGGTDTQYF
TRBV20-1,NA,TRBJ1-6,NA,TGCAGTGCTAGAGATCGTTCACCCCTCCACTTT,CSARDRSPLHF
TRBV7-6,NA,TRBJ1-2,TRBD1,TGTGCCAGCACCCTAGGGACAGGGGGTGGCTACACCTTC,CASTLGTGGGYTF
TRBV6-6,NA,TRBJ2-7,NA,TGTGCCAGCAGCTTAGGGGGACACAACTCCTACGAGCAGTACTTC,CASSLGGHNSYEQYF
TRBV11-1,NA,TRBJ1-1,TRBD1,TGTGCCAGCAGCTTAGTGGACAGGGGCACTGAAGCTTTCTTT,CASSLVDRGTEAFF